The rows below give T cell receptor beta chains drawn from one sample of a study of blood T cell repertoires in COVID-19. Data came from immunoSEQ multiplex PCR; TCRdb stores just in-frame clones and leaves some out. This sample has about 270,000 clones; 89% occur once, and the top ten carry less than 2.5%. Sequenced sample: peripheral blood. All receptors derive from a man aged 45 to 65 with acute or convalescent COVID-19. The CDR3 runs from the conserved cysteine through the conserved F or W. A D gene is named only where the DNA matches it firmly. Size is omitted from some rows. Given values are once, few, many or a class for expanded clones.

J,V,size,D,CDR3,DNA
TRBJ2-7,TRBV11-2,few,NA,CASSLEYEQYF,TGTGCCAGCAGCTTGGAGTACGAGCAGTACTTC
TRBJ2-2,TRBV9,NA,TRBD1,CASSGTGVVLANTGELFF,TGTGCCAGCAGCGGGACAGGGGTGGTCCTCGCGAACACCGGGGAGCTGTTTTTT
TRBJ2-5,TRBV3-1/TRBV3-2,once,NA,CASSQQGSQETQYF,TGTGCCAGCAGCCAACAGGGGTCCCAAGAGACCCAGTACTTC
TRBJ2-6,TRBV5-1,NA,NA,CASSAGGPGANVLTF,TGCGCCAGCAGCGCCGGGGGACCTGGGGCCAACGTCCTGACTTTC
TRBJ1-2,TRBV10-2,NA,NA,CASSDPGAYGYTF,TGCGCCAGCAGTGATCCAGGGGCCTATGGCTACACCTTC
TRBJ2-2,TRBV11-3,few,TRBD2,CASSPKSGADSGELFF,TGTGCCAGCAGCCCCAAAAGCGGGGCAGATTCCGGGGAGCTGTTTTTT
TRBJ2-5,TRBV10-3,few,TRBD1,CAISRDAQGWETQYF,TGTGCCATCAGTAGGGACGCACAGGGGTGGGAGACCCAGTACTTC
TRBJ2-1,TRBV20-1,NA,TRBD2,CSASPGSGGNYNEQFF,TGCAGTGCTAGTCCCGGTAGCGGGGGAAACTACAATGAGCAGTTCTTC
TRBJ2-1,TRBV27,few,NA,CASITYNEQFF,TGTGCCAGCATTACTTACAATGAGCAGTTCTTC
TRBJ2-1,TRBV6-5,NA,NA,CASSSPKRSYNEQFF,TGTGCCAGCAGTTCGCCCAAGCGGTCCTACAATGAGCAGTTCTTC
TRBJ1-4,TRBV5-1,NA,TRBD1,CASSLEGQVHEKLFF,TGCGCCAGCAGCTTGGAGGGACAGGTTCATGAAAAACTGTTTTTT
TRBJ1-6,TRBV27,NA,TRBD1,CASSLRQGISYNSPLHF,TGTGCCAGCAGTTTACGACAGGGGATCTCCTATAATTCACCCCTCCACTTT
TRBJ2-7,TRBV3-1/TRBV3-2,NA,TRBD1,CASSLLQGSYEQYF,TGTGCCAGCAGCCTTCTACAGGGGAGCTACGAGCAGTACTTC
TRBJ2-7,TRBV5-6,NA,TRBD1,CASSLRGTGRDEQYF,TGTGCCAGCAGCTTGAGGGGGACAGGGCGTGACGAGCAGTACTTC
TRBJ1-1,TRBV29-1,NA,NA,CSVEVIHFREAVNTEAFF,TGCAGCGTTGAAGTGATACATTTCAGAGAGGCGGTGAACACTGAAGCTTTCTTT
TRBJ1-4,TRBV7-3,few,NA,CASSSQGLANEKLFF,TGTGCCAGCAGCTCCCAGGGTCTAGCTAATGAAAAACTGTTTTTT
TRBJ1-3,TRBV5-6,many,NA,CASGDTAGNTIYF,TGTGCCAGCGGCGACACAGCCGGAAACACCATATATTTT
TRBJ1-5,TRBV4-2,NA,TRBD1,CASSQEGRTGNQPQHF,TGTGCCAGCAGCCAAGAGGGCCGGACAGGGAATCAGCCCCAGCATTTT
TRBJ1-4,TRBV27,NA,NA,CASRTPGGGEKLFF,TGTGCCAGCAGAACTCCGGGAGGTGGTGAAAAACTGTTTTTT
TRBJ2-5,TRBV5-1,NA,NA,CASSLTLAETQYF,TGCGCCAGCAGCTTAACCTTAGCGGAGACCCAGTACTTC
TRBJ2-3,TRBV25-1,NA,NA,CASSAQGAAGTDTQYF,TGTGCCAGCAGTGCCCAAGGAGCCGCAGGCACAGATACGCAGTATTTT
TRBJ2-5,TRBV3-1/TRBV3-2,NA,NA,CASSQDTKETQYF,TGTGCCAGCAGCCAAGACACTAAAGAGACCCAGTACTTC
TRBJ2-1,TRBV6-7,few,TRBD2,CASSYFGLAGAHEQFF,TGTGCCAGCAGTTACTTCGGACTAGCGGGGGCCCATGAGCAGTTCTTC
TRBJ1-1,TRBV10-1,NA,NA,CASSELVGGHTEAFF,TGCGCCAGCAGTGAGCTTGTGGGGGGGCACACTGAAGCTTTCTTT
TRBJ1-2,TRBV25-1,NA,NA,CASSESSYYGYTF,TGTGCCAGCAGTGAATCTTCCTACTATGGCTACACCTTC
TRBJ1-3,TRBV5-1,NA,TRBD1,CASSLAQGQGRNTIYF,TGCGCCAGCAGCTTGGCCCAGGGACAGGGGAGGAACACCATATATTTT
TRBJ1-1,TRBV4-2,NA,NA,CASSQAELGTEAFF,TGTGCCAGCAGCCAAGCCGAACTAGGCACTGAAGCTTTCTTT
TRBJ2-2,TRBV7-3,NA,TRBD2,CASSSGTAGELFF,TGTGCCAGCAGTAGCGGGACCGCCGGGGAGCTGTTTTTT
TRBJ1-4,TRBV10-3,once,NA,CAISPIRATNEKLFF,TGTGCCATCAGCCCAATCAGGGCGACTAATGAAAAACTGTTTTTT
TRBJ2-3,TRBV2,NA,NA,CASTFSGSTDTQYF,TGTGCCAGCACCTTCTCCGGGAGCACAGATACGCAGTATTTT
TRBJ1-3,TRBV12-5,NA,NA,CASGFVGEADTIYF,TGTGCTAGTGGTTTCGTCGGGGAGGCGGACACCATATATTTT
TRBJ1-3,TRBV6-4,NA,NA,CASSEGGRNTIYF,TGTGCCAGCAGTGAGGGAGGGAGAAACACCATATATTTT
TRBJ1-2,TRBV20-1,NA,TRBD1,CSASDRVKGYGYTF,TGCAGTGCTAGTGACAGGGTTAAGGGTTATGGCTACACCTTC
TRBJ2-5,TRBV6-6,NA,NA,CASSQVETQYF,TGTGCCAGCAGCCAGGTCGAGACCCAGTACTTC
TRBJ1-1,TRBV7-9,NA,NA,CASSQDFRGSGTEAFF,TGTGCCAGCAGCCAAGACTTCAGGGGCTCGGGGACTGAAGCTTTCTTT
TRBJ2-3,TRBV9,NA,NA,CASSVVGVADTQYF,TGTGCCAGCAGCGTAGTCGGGGTCGCAGATACGCAGTATTTT
TRBJ1-2,TRBV9,NA,NA,CASSRSGGTNYGYTF,TGTGCCAGCAGCCGTAGTGGAGGGACTAACTATGGCTACACCTTC
TRBJ2-4,TRBV5-1,NA,NA,CASSSGNSKNIQYF,TGCGCCAGCAGCTCGGGGAATTCCAAAAACATTCAGTACTTC
TRBJ2-1,TRBV29-1,NA,NA,CSVGGGGGGWIYNEQFF,TGCAGCGTTGGAGGAGGAGGGGGGGGCTGGATCTACAATGAGCAGTTCTTC
TRBJ1-2,TRBV28,NA,NA,CASSPPGGGYTF,TGTGCCAGCAGTCCCCCGGGGGGAGGCTACACCTTC
TRBJ2-7,TRBV18,NA,NA,CASSRSDRESYEQYF,TGTGCCAGCTCTCGATCCGACAGAGAATCTTACGAGCAGTACTTC
TRBJ1-6,TRBV7-6,NA,NA,CASSLGEGGNSPLHF,TGTGCCAGCAGCTTAGGGGAGGGGGGTAATTCACCCCTCCACTTT
TRBJ2-2,TRBV5-1,NA,TRBD1,CASSLPEQGTNTGELFF,TGCGCCAGCAGCCTTCCGGAACAGGGGACGAACACCGGGGAGCTGTTTTTT
TRBJ1-2,TRBV29-1,NA,NA,CSVEDPESRYGYTF,TGCAGCGTTGAAGATCCCGAGAGTCGGTATGGCTACACCTTC
TRBJ2-6,TRBV6-6,NA,NA,CASSYVRSGANVLTF,TGTGCCAGCAGTTACGTGAGATCTGGGGCCAACGTCCTGACTTTC
TRBJ2-7,TRBV10-3,once,NA,CAMGAEQYF,TGTGCCATGGGCGCCGAGCAGTACTTC
TRBJ2-3,TRBV13,NA,TRBD2,CASSSSLAGGPDTQYF,TGTGCCAGCAGCTCATCTCTAGCGGGGGGCCCGGATACGCAGTATTTT
TRBJ2-5,TRBV11-2,NA,TRBD2,CASSASGGGETQYF,TGTGCCAGCAGCGCTAGCGGGGGTGGGGAGACCCAGTACTTC
TRBJ2-2,TRBV6-2/TRBV6-3,NA,NA,CASSYSRVVAGELFF,TGTGCCAGCAGTTACTCCAGGGTTGTGGCCGGGGAGCTGTTTTTT
TRBJ2-7,TRBV20-1,NA,NA,CSASGGGSYEQYF,TGCAGTGCTAGTGGGGGAGGCTCCTACGAGCAGTACTTC
TRBJ1-2,TRBV27,once,TRBD1,CASRQNRGDYGYTF,TGTGCCAGCAGGCAAAACAGGGGTGACTATGGCTACACCTTC
TRBJ1-4,TRBV30,NA,NA,CAWNRDVPGELFF,TGTGCCTGGAACAGGGACGTCCCTGGGGAACTGTTTTTT
TRBJ2-1,TRBV4-2,NA,NA,CASSPSGSSYNEQFF,TGTGCCAGCAGCCCAAGTGGGAGCTCCTACAATGAGCAGTTCTTC